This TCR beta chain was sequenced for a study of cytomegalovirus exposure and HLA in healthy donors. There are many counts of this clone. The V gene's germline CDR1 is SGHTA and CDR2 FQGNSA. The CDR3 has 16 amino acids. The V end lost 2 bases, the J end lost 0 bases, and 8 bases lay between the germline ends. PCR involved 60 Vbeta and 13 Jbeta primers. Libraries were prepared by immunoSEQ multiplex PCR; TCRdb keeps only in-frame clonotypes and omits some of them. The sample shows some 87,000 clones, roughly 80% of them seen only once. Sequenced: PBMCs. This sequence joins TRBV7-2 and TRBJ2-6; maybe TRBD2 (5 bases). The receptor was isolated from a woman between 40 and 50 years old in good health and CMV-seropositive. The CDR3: CASSLYGNSGANVLTF. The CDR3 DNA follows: TGTGCCAGCAGCTTATACGGGAACTCTGGGGCCAACGTCCTGACTTTC.